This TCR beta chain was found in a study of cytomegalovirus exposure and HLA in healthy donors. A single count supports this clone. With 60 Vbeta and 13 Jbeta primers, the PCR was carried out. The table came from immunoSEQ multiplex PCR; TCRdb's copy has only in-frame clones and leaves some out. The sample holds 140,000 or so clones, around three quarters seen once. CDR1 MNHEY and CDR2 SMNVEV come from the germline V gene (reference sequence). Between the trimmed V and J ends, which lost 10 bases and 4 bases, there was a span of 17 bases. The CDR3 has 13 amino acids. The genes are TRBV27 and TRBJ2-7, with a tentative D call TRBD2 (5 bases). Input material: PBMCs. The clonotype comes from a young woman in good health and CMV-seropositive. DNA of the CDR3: TGTGCCACCTCTACGGGGATCTGGTACGAGCAGTACTTC. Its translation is CATSTGIWYEQYF.